Each of the 23 T cell receptor beta chains below was sequenced from the same sample in a study of neoadjuvant anti-PD-1 for oral cavity cancer. Assay used: immunoSEQ multiplex PCR; TCRdb lists only in-frame clones, some missing. Here the sample spans more than 13,000 clones, around three quarters being singletons. The sample in question was PBMCs, obtained before nivolumab (anti-PD-1) treatment. The receptors shown here come from a person aged 35-79 years with oral cavity squamous cell carcinoma.

The chain recombines TRBV2 with TRBJ2-5, with TRBD1 as a possible D gene (6 bases). The CDR3 contains 15 residues. Germline lookup yields CDR1 SNHLY and CDR2 FYNNEI. The germline V and J ends were trimmed by 6 bases and 2 bases, with 16 bases remaining between them. CDR3 coding DNA: TGTGCCAGCAGGACTACTCCGACAGGACAAGAGACCCAGTACTTC. Translated, it gives CASRTTPTGQETQYF.

This clone was seen once. J is TRBJ1-5 and V is TRBV19; TRBD1 agrees at 9 bases. The CDR3 has 15 residues. Germline values: CDR1 LNHDA, CDR2 SQIVND (reference sequence). The J segment lost 2 bases and the V segment lost 7 bases, leaving 6 bases of the junction unmatched. The CDR3 DNA reads TGTGCCAGTACCTCGGGACAGGGAGGCAATCAGCCCCAGCATTTT. It encodes CASTSGQGGNQPQHF.

The rearrangement uses TRBV13 and TRBJ1-1; 7 nucleotides agree with TRBD1. This CDR3 spans 12 amino acids. V gave up 3 bases and J gave up 10 bases; unmatched junction bases: 5. Per germline, CDR1 PRHDT and CDR2 FYEKMQ (reference sequence). The CDR3 DNA reads TGTGCCAGCAGCTTCCGACAGGGAGGAGCTTTCTTT. Translating gives CASSFRQGGAFF.

The sample holds a few counts of this clone. The chain employs TRBV4-2 and TRBJ1-1, with TRBD1 matching 10 bases. In germline, CDR1 is LGHNA, CDR2 YNFKEQ. The CDR3 is 17 residues long. J gave up 1 base and V 0 bases, and 5 bases lay outside the gene matches. CDR3 nucleotide sequence: TGTGCCAGCAGCCAAGATGACAGGGGGCTCTCGAACACTGAAGCTTTCTTT. Protein sequence: CASSQDDRGLSNTEAFF.

V and J are TRBV5-8 and TRBJ1-5; D possibly corresponds to TRBD1 (5 bases). Trimming left V 1 base short and J 0 bases short, with 14 bases between. The CDR3 totals 17 residues. Germline V gene data show CDR1 as SGHTS and CDR2 as YDEGEE. The CDR3 loop reads CASSLRRAGYSNQPQHF. The CDR3 DNA reads TGTGCCAGCAGCTTGAGGCGGGCAGGGTATAGCAATCAGCCCCAGCATTTT.

This clone was observed a handful of times. The chain uses TRBV7-9 and TRBJ1-1; TRBD1 aligns across 7 bases. Trimming cost V 5 bases and J 3 bases; bases outside gene matches: 6. Germline CDR1 SEHNR, CDR2 FQNEAQ (reference sequence). The CDR3 totals 14 residues. The chain's CDR3 is CASSQTGIYTEAFF. The CDR3 nucleotides read TGTGCCAGCAGCCAGACAGGGATTTACACTGAAGCTTTCTTT.

This chain connects TRBV4-1 to TRBJ2-2; D is uncertain. The germline V and J ends were trimmed by 1 base and 1 base, with 7 bases remaining between them. Germline lookup yields CDR1 MGHRA and CDR2 YSYEKL. This CDR3 is 15 amino acids long. This chain's CDR3 is CASSQVDLNTGELFF. CDR3 nucleotides: TGCGCCAGCAGCCAAGTCGACTTGAACACCGGGGAGCTGTTTTTT.

Worth noting for this clone: Different DNA sequences within this sample yield the same CDR3. The V call is TRBV10-3, the J call TRBJ1-1, with TRBD1 identical over 9 bases. The CDR3 covers 14 residues. Germline V CDR1 and CDR2: ENHRY, SYGVKD. V was pared by 6 bases and J by 0 bases, with 2 bases of the junction left unmatched. CDR3 protein: CAIRQGAVNTEAFF. The CDR3 DNA reads TGTGCCATCAGACAGGGGGCGGTGAACACTGAAGCTTTCTTT.

This clone was observed once. The V and J genes are TRBV7-9 and TRBJ2-3, with D unresolved. The length of the CDR3 is 12 residues. V was cut by 3 bases and J by 4 bases, with 5 bases left in between. The germline gives CDR1 SEHNR, CDR2 FQNEAQ (reference sequence). CDR3 amino acids: CASSFLADTQYF. CDR3 DNA sequence: TGTGCCAGCAGCTTCTTAGCAGATACGCAGTATTTT.

The chain recombines TRBV7-9 with TRBJ2-3; D perhaps matches TRBD2 (6 bases). The CDR3 is 16 residues long. The germline V gene encodes CDR1 SEHNR and CDR2 FQNEAQ (reference sequence). The ends were cut back, 5 bases at V and 5 bases at J, with 20 bases in the middle. CDR3 bases: TGTGCCAGCAGCCTCCCGGGGCGGGGCGAGCAAGATACGCAGTATTTT. Translated, it gives CASSLPGRGEQDTQYF. The full variable domain, with the rest looked up from reference TRBV7-9 and TRBJ2-3, is DTGVSQNPRHKITKRGQNVTFRCDPISEHNRLYWYRQTLGQGPEFLTYFQNEAQLEKSRLLSDRFSAERPKGSFSTLEIQRTEQGDSAMYLCASSLPGRGEQDTQYFGPGTRLTVL.

Only a few counts were recorded for this clone. The rearrangement joins TRBV18 to TRBJ1-6; D possibly corresponds to TRBD1 (5 bases). Trimming left V 2 bases short and J 7 bases short, with 12 bases between. The CDR3 extends over 15 amino acids. The V gene's germline CDR1 is KGHSH and CDR2 LQKENI. The CDR3 nucleotides read TGTGCCAGCTCACCATCCACAGGAAAGAATTCACCCCTCCACTTT. Amino acids: CASSPSTGKNSPLHF.

The V call is TRBV2, the J call TRBJ1-1, with a possible D match to TRBD1 (6 bases). V was cut by 8 bases and J by 5 bases, with 15 bases left in between. Germline loops: CDR1 SNHLY, CDR2 FYNNEI. This CDR3 region has 13 residues. CDR3 region: CASGTGRGTEAFF. Here the CDR3 DNA reads TGTGCCAGCGGCACAGGGAGAGGGACTGAAGCTTTCTTT.

This clone appeared a few times. The chain recombines TRBV15 with TRBJ2-1; TRBD1 agrees at 8 bases. In germline, CDR1 is LNHNV, CDR2 YYDKDF (reference sequence). The CDR3 length is 16 residues. The trim removed 5 bases at V and 0 bases at J, leaving 6 bases unmatched. CDR3 in amino acids: CATSYGTGSSYNEQFF. CDR3 nucleotide sequence: TGTGCCACCAGCTATGGGACAGGCAGCTCCTACAATGAGCAGTTCTTC.

This chain links TRBV6-5 with TRBJ2-2; D is uncertain. The length of the CDR3 is 12 residues. The germline gives CDR1 MNHEY, CDR2 SVGAGI. Trimming took off 5 bases at V and 7 bases at J, with 8 bases between the two ends. CDR3 loop: CASSESGGELFF. The CDR3 nucleotides are TGTGCCAGCAGTGAATCGGGCGGGGAGCTGTTTTTT.

The chain employs TRBV7-8 and TRBJ1-5; D ambiguous. In germline, CDR1 is SGHVS, CDR2 FQNEAQ. There are 18 residues in the CDR3. V lost 0 bases and J 2 bases, leaving 17 bases between the germline ends. CDR3 in DNA: TGTGCCAGCAGCTTAGCCCGCTTACTAAATCGGGGCAATCAGCCCCAGCATTTT. As protein: CASSLARLLNRGNQPQHF.

The CDR3 sequence: CASSMNRAAHTGELFF. The CDR3 coding sequence is TGTGCCAGTAGTATGAACAGGGCGGCCCACACCGGGGAGCTGTTTTTT. The chain employs TRBV19 and TRBJ2-2; tentatively, D is TRBD1 (6 bases). The germline V and J ends were trimmed by 3 bases and 3 bases, with 14 bases remaining between them. This CDR3 is 16 amino acids long. Per germline, CDR1 LNHDA and CDR2 SQIVND (reference sequence).

The chain couples TRBV19 to TRBJ1-5; D remains ambiguous. V lost 5 bases and J lost 0, with 11 bases in between. Per the germline V gene, CDR1 is LNHDA and CDR2 is SQIVND (reference sequence). This CDR3 spans 15 amino acids. The DNA of the CDR3 is TGTGCCAGTAGTCCGGCAGTCGATAGCAATCAGCCCCAGCATTTT. Translated, it gives CASSPAVDSNQPQHF.

The chain employs TRBV9 and TRBJ1-4; 7 nucleotides align to TRBD1. The ends lost 4 bases at V and 6 bases at J; junction bases unmatched: 6. CDR1 and CDR2 (germline): SGDLS, YYNGEE. This CDR3 has 14 amino acids. CDR3 DNA sequence: TGTGCCAGCAGCCCCCATACAGGGGATGAAAAACTGTTTTTT. Translated: CASSPHTGDEKLFF. Looking up the rest from reference TRBV9 and TRBJ1-4 gives the full variable domain: DSGVTQTPKHLITATGQRVTLRCSPRSGDLSVYWYQQSLDQGLQFLIQYYNGEERAKGNILERFSAQQFPDLHSELNLSSLELGDSALYFCASSPHTGDEKLFFGSGTQLSVL.

The CDR3 DNA reads TGCGCCAGCGTTCGACGGTTAACTAATGAAAAACTGTTTTTT. Translated, it gives CASVRRLTNEKLFF. The chain combines TRBV10-2 with TRBJ1-4; D call uncertain. The length of the CDR3 is 14 residues. Germline lookup yields CDR1 WSHSY and CDR2 SAAADI. The V gene lost 8 bases and the J gene lost 1 base, with 11 bases spanning the gap.

This chain joins TRBV19 and TRBJ1-5; D is possibly TRBD1 (6 bases). Germline assignment: CDR1 LNHDA and CDR2 SQIVND (reference sequence). CDR3 length equals 16 residues. Between the trimmed V and J ends, which lost 6 bases and 2 bases, there was a span of 17 bases. CDR3 DNA sequence: TGTGCCAGTAGGGGGTTCACAGGGATAGGCAATCAGCCCCAGCATTTT. This gives the protein CASRGFTGIGNQPQHF.

The CDR3 reads CASSFDRGGFGYTF. In nucleotides, the CDR3 is TGCGCCAGCAGCTTTGACAGGGGTGGATTTGGCTACACCTTC. This chain joins TRBV5-1 and TRBJ1-2; 8 nucleotides match TRBD1. Germline assignment: CDR1 SGHRS and CDR2 YFSETQ. This CDR3 comprises 14 residues. J gave up 7 bases and V 2 bases, and 7 bases lay outside the gene matches.

This chain links TRBV7-9 with TRBJ2-7, with TRBD1 as a possible D gene (6 bases). Germline V gives CDR1 SEHNR, CDR2 FQNEAQ (reference sequence). This CDR3 has 17 residues. V was trimmed by 1 base and J by 1 base, leaving 17 bases between them. The DNA of the CDR3 is TGTGCCAGCAGCTTAGGGGGGTCACAGGGATATTCCTACGAGCAGTACTTC. The encoded protein is CASSLGGSQGYSYEQYF. The whole variable domain, remainder taken from reference TRBV7-9 and TRBJ2-7, is DTGVSQNPRHKITKRGQNVTFRCDPISEHNRLYWYRQTLGQGPEFLTYFQNEAQLEKSRLLSDRFSAERPKGSFSTLEIQRTEQGDSAMYLCASSLGGSQGYSYEQYFGPGTRLTVT.

The chain recombines TRBV15 with TRBJ2-3; D call uncertain. With 0 bases removed from V and 4 bases from J, the gap between germline ends came to 8 bases. The CDR3 covers 14 residues. Per germline, CDR1 LNHNV and CDR2 YYDKDF (reference sequence). This CDR3 is CATSRDRAADTQYF. Written as DNA, the CDR3 is TGTGCCACCAGCAGAGATCGCGCAGCAGATACGCAGTATTTT.